The rows below give T cell receptor beta chains drawn from one sample of a study of Tregs in tolerant kidney transplant recipients. Here immunoSEQ multiplex PCR was the method, and the copy in TCRdb shows in-frame clones only, minus some. Seen here are 200,000 to 300,000 clones, around 81% observed once, and the top ten hold less than 0.75%. The sample taken for sequencing was CD4+ T cells from blood. The receptors stem from a human donor in good health. Each CDR3 is given with its conserved first and last residue. The D gene is left open where the match is weak. The size entry is marked missing in some rows and otherwise reads once, few, many or a size class.

D,size,V,J,CDR3,DNA
-,-,TRBV6-6,TRBJ2-1,CASRRNRAWQFF,TGTGCCAGCAGAAGGAACAGGGCCTGGCAGTTCTTC
TRBD2,-,TRBV18,TRBJ2-5,CASSPSALAGSQGETQYF,TGTGCCAGCTCACCATCTGCACTAGCGGGGTCCCAAGGAGAGACCCAGTACTTC
-,few,TRBV5-1,TRBJ1-2,CASSWGPRYGYTF,TGCGCCAGCAGCTGGGGACCTCGCTATGGCTACACCTTC
-,-,TRBV5-1,TRBJ1-1,CASSQGYDTEAFF,TGCGCCAGCAGCCAGGGGTACGACACTGAAGCTTTCTTT
-,once,TRBV7-9,TRBJ1-2,CASSLEAGNGYTF,TGTGCCAGCAGCTTAGAAGCAGGGAATGGCTACACCTTC
TRBD1,-,TRBV5-1,TRBJ2-5,CASSPETGGETQYF,TGCGCCAGCAGCCCCGAGACAGGGGGTGAGACCCAGTACTTC
-,-,TRBV29-1,TRBJ2-7,CRPFNEQYF,TGCAGGCCCTTCAACGAGCAGTACTTC
TRBD2,-,TRBV6-5,TRBJ2-3,CASSRQRGRTDTQYF,TGTGCCAGCAGTCGCCAGCGGGGACGCACAGATACGCAGTATTTT
TRBD1,-,TRBV5-4,TRBJ1-1,CASSLGQAPDTEAFF,TGTGCCAGCAGCCTGGGACAGGCCCCTGACACTGAAGCTTTCTTT
-,once,TRBV11-2,TRBJ1-4,CASSPQLVTNEKLFF,TGTGCCAGCAGCCCCCAGTTGGTTACTAATGAAAAACTGTTTTTT
TRBD1,-,TRBV13,TRBJ1-4,CASSGWTGGNEKLFF,TGTGCCAGCAGCGGTTGGACAGGGGGAAATGAAAAACTGTTTTTT
-,-,TRBV11-2,TRBJ2-7,CASSLTDRGKLYEQYF,TGTGCCAGCAGTCTAACGGACAGAGGGAAACTCTACGAGCAGTACTTC
TRBD2,-,TRBV5-5,TRBJ2-7,CASSVVSGGSLVLEQYF,TGTGCCAGCAGCGTGGTTTCGGGCGGGAGCTTGGTTCTCGAGCAGTACTTC
-,-,TRBV5-1,TRBJ1-4,CASSLGWVVGTTNEKLFF,TGCGCCAGCAGCTTGGGATGGGTAGTCGGGACAACTAATGAAAAACTGTTTTTT
-,once,TRBV6-5,TRBJ1-4,CASKPSTNEKLFF,TGTGCCAGCAAACCTTCAACTAATGAAAAACTGTTTTTT
-,-,TRBV14,TRBJ2-7,CASSHQPGSYEQYF,TGTGCCAGCAGCCACCAACCGGGCTCCTACGAGCAGTACTTC
-,-,TRBV30,TRBJ1-1,CAWTMTGNTEAFF,TGTGCCTGGACGATGACAGGGAACACTGAAGCTTTCTTT
TRBD2,-,TRBV7-7,TRBJ2-5,CASSSGTSGRGTQYF,TGTGCCAGCAGCTCGGGGACTAGCGGGAGAGGGACCCAGTACTTC
-,once,TRBV29-1,TRBJ2-5,CSVGSMGETQYF,TGCAGCGTGGGGAGTATGGGGGAGACCCAGTACTTC
TRBD2,once,TRBV7-2,TRBJ2-1,CASSLAYGRIYNEQFF,TGTGCCAGCAGCTTAGCGTACGGGAGGATCTACAATGAGCAGTTCTTC
-,-,TRBV29-1,TRBJ2-5,CSVAGRHQETQYF,TGCAGCGTCGCCGGACGGCACCAAGAGACCCAGTACTTC
-,-,TRBV6-6,TRBJ1-4,CASSYSKVEKLFF,TGTGCCAGCAGTTACTCGAAGGTGGAAAAACTGTTTTTT
TRBD1,-,TRBV5-1,TRBJ2-4,CASSLGRGQGKNIQYF,TGCGCCAGCAGCTTGGGCAGGGGGCAAGGCAAAAACATTCAGTACTTC
-,-,TRBV5-6,TRBJ1-5,CASSLSNQPQHF,TGTGCCAGCAGCTTGAGCAATCAGCCCCAGCATTTT
-,few,TRBV25-1,TRBJ2-2,CASSEYSVGFTGELFF,TGTGCCAGCAGTGAATATTCAGTCGGATTTACCGGGGAGCTGTTTTTT
-,-,TRBV5-1,TRBJ2-1,CASSSELAQFF,TGCGCCAGCAGCTCGGAACTAGCGCAGTTCTTC
-,-,TRBV7-9,TRBJ1-5,CASSQVGQNQPQHF,TGTGCCAGCAGTCAAGTTGGCCAGAATCAGCCCCAGCATTTT
TRBD1,-,TRBV11-1,TRBJ1-2,CASSSVRDRSINYGYTF,TGTGCCAGCAGCTCCGTCCGGGACAGGAGCATTAACTATGGCTACACCTTC
TRBD1,-,TRBV6-1,TRBJ1-1,CASIPTGGNTEAFF,TGTGCCAGCATCCCCACAGGGGGCAATACTGAAGCTTTCTTT
-,-,TRBV7-8,TRBJ1-2,CASSPGRDYGYTF,TGTGCCAGCAGCCCGGGGAGGGACTATGGCTACACCTTC
TRBD1,-,TRBV30,TRBJ1-5,CASGTGPNQPQHF,TGTGCCAGCGGGACAGGGCCAAATCAGCCCCAGCATTTT
TRBD1,-,TRBV7-9,TRBJ2-5,CASTRTGRGTQYF,TGTGCCAGCACCCGGACAGGGCGGGGGACCCAGTACTTC
-,-,TRBV11-2,TRBJ2-2,CASSLGDWGDTGELFF,TGTGCCAGCAGCTTAGGGGACTGGGGGGACACCGGGGAGCTGTTTTTT
-,-,TRBV1,TRBJ1-3,CTSSHAGRVSGNTIYF,TGCACCAGCAGCCACGCCGGACGGGTCTCTGGAAACACCATATATTTT
-,once,TRBV15,TRBJ2-1,CATSRALTDNEQFF,TGTGCCACCAGCAGAGCCCTGACAGACAATGAGCAGTTCTTC
-,-,TRBV11-2,TRBJ1-5,CASSNQGHQPQHF,TGTGCCAGCAGCAACCAGGGACATCAGCCCCAGCATTTT
-,-,TRBV12-5,TRBJ2-7,CASGLVGEASYEQYF,TGTGCTAGTGGTTTGGTGGGGGAGGCGTCCTACGAGCAGTACTTC
-,-,TRBV9,TRBJ2-1,CASSPTGSSYNEQFF,TGTGCCAGCAGTCCCACAGGAAGCTCCTACAATGAGCAGTTCTTC
-,once,TRBV4-1,TRBJ1-4,CASSQDSPGKREKLFF,TGCGCCAGCAGCCAAGATTCCCCAGGGAAAAGGGAAAAACTGTTTTTT
-,few,TRBV11-2,TRBJ1-3,CASSTRPGGNTIYF,TGTGCCAGCAGCACCAGACCTGGAGGAAACACCATATATTTT
-,-,TRBV7-8,TRBJ1-5,CASSLGQGLQPQHF,TGTGCCAGCAGCTTAGGGCAGGGGCTTCAGCCCCAGCATTTT
-,-,TRBV11-3,TRBJ2-3,CASSLGALPVDTQYF,TGTGCCAGCAGCTTAGGGGCCCTACCGGTGGATACGCAGTATTTT
TRBD2,-,TRBV5-4,TRBJ2-1,CASSPETSGKSYNEQFF,TGTGCCAGCAGCCCCGAGACTAGCGGGAAAAGTTACAATGAGCAGTTCTTC
-,-,TRBV6-5,TRBJ2-3,CASMGGSTDTQYF,TGTGCCAGCATGGGGGGTTCCACAGATACGCAGTATTTT
-,-,TRBV6-1,TRBJ1-1,CASSADLLNTEAFF,TGTGCCAGCAGTGCGGACCTGTTGAACACTGAAGCTTTCTTT
-,-,TRBV5-1,TRBJ1-2,CASSPEGGVYGYTF,TGCGCCAGCAGCCCGGAGGGGGGGGTCTATGGCTACACCTTC
TRBD1,-,TRBV7-9,TRBJ2-5,CASSLALRTGGGTQYF,TGTGCCAGCAGCTTAGCACTTCGGACAGGGGGCGGTACCCAGTACTTC
TRBD1,-,TRBV15,TRBJ1-1,CATSRGQGGEAFF,TGTGCCACCAGCAGGGGACAGGGAGGTGAAGCTTTCTTT